The TCR beta chain described here comes from a study of regulatory dendritic cells for organ transplantation. Germline CDR1 and CDR2: KGHSH and LQKENI. Trimming took off 0 bases at V and 2 bases at J, with 8 bases between the two ends. This CDR3 comprises 14 residues. The method was immunoSEQ multiplex PCR; TCRdb's version includes in-frame clones alone and lacks a portion of them. The sample has about 34,000 clones; about 89% are singletons. Study outcomes and limitations: Mature dendritic cells appeared to drive more memory CD8+ clonal expansion than regulatory ones.

Of note for this clone: Its antigen is undetermined.

The TCR sequence derives from a human donor in good health. Sequenced input: naive CD4+ T cells from blood. The subset denotes: CD45RA+ naive T cells. The chain joins TRBV18 to TRBJ2-7; perhaps TRBD2 as D (6 bases). CDR3: CASSPPGGTYEQYF. In DNA, the CDR3 is TGTGCCAGCTCACCACCGGGGGGTACCTACGAGCAGTACTTC.